Here is one T cell receptor (beta chain) with its context. What it recognizes is unknown. V dropped 1 base and J dropped 9; count of bases not matched to a gene: 5. In germline, CDR1 is SGHAT, CDR2 FQDESV (reference sequence). There are 13 residues in the CDR3. The data belong to a study of cytomegalovirus exposure and HLA in healthy donors. Regarding the study as a whole: Rare sequences made up most TCRs, while some public TCRs were found in many donors.

PCR employed 60 Vbeta and 13 Jbeta primers. Clones were sequenced by immunoSEQ multiplex PCR, and TCRdb holds only the in-frame ones, with some missing. The sample records approximately 150,000 clones, around 80% being singletons. The sequenced material came from PBMCs. This receptor was identified in a middle-aged man in good health and CMV-seropositive. V and J are TRBV11-1 and TRBJ2-5, with 7 bases fitting TRBD2. CDR3 sequence (DNA): TGTGCCAGCAGCTTAGGCCAGGCGGGGGCCCAGTACTTC. Amino acid sequence: CASSLGQAGAQYF. The full variable domain, completed using reference TRBV11-1 and TRBJ2-5, is EAEVAQSPRYKITEKSQAVAFWCDPISGHATLYWYRQILGQGPELLVQFQDESVVDDSQLPKDRFSAERLKGVDSTLKIQPAELGDSAMYLCASSLGQAGAQYFGPGTRLLVL.